This passage covers 23 T cell receptor beta chains from one sample sequenced in a study of CD4+ T cells in melanoma. Sequencing was performed with immunoSEQ multiplex PCR; in TCRdb, only in-frame clones are kept and a portion is missing. The sample lists roughly 60,000 clones, over 60% occurring once. Material: tumor tissue. All receptors derive from a human donor with melanoma.

This clone was observed at least ten times. The V and J genes are TRBV2 and TRBJ1-4; no firm D call. With 6 bases removed from V and 5 bases from J, the gap between germline ends came to 16 bases. CDR3 length: 15 residues. Germline lookup yields CDR1 SNHLY and CDR2 FYNNEI. The CDR3, as DNA: TGTGCCAGCAGGGGCCTGAAAAAAGCAAATGAAAAACTGTTTTTT. Its translation is CASRGLKKANEKLFF.

CDR3 bases: TGCAGCGTTGCGATGGGGGCTAGCGGGGGCGCGGCCCAGTACTTC. It encodes CSVAMGASGGAAQYF. The J gene is TRBJ2-5, the V gene TRBV29-1; TRBD2 agrees at 10 bases. Germline trimming cut 4 bases from V and 9 bases from J; bases unmatched to any gene: 14. This CDR3 has 15 residues. Germline values: CDR1 SQVTM, CDR2 ANQGSEA.

This sequence joins TRBV30 and TRBJ2-7; no definite D call. Trimming removed 3 bases at V and 6 bases at J, with 15 bases between. CDR3 length: 13 residues. CDR1 is GTSNPN and CDR2 is SVGIG in the germline V gene (reference sequence). The CDR3 DNA sequence: TGTGCCTGGAGCCGTCGACTGGGAAGCGAGCAGTACTTC. Amino acids: CAWSRRLGSEQYF.

In this sample, this clone turned up once. The gene calls are TRBV19 and TRBJ2-1; D is ambiguous. Germline-derived CDR1 and CDR2 are LNHDA and SQIVND (reference sequence). The germline V and J ends were trimmed by 5 bases and 6 bases, with 14 bases remaining between them. The CDR3 is 14 amino acids. The CDR3 DNA sequence: TGTGCCAGTAGTTCAGACCCCACCGGCAATGAGCAGTTCTTC. Its protein product is CASSSDPTGNEQFF.

This clone was found many times. V and J are TRBV7-9 and TRBJ2-1; 7 bases align to TRBD1. CDR1 SEHNR and CDR2 FQNEAQ come from the germline V gene (reference sequence). V lost 1 base, J lost 2 bases, and 2 bases stayed unmatched. The CDR3 extends over 15 amino acids. The CDR3 sequence is CASSLEGGPYNEQFF. CDR3 bases: TGTGCCAGCAGCTTAGAAGGGGGCCCCTACAATGAGCAGTTCTTC.

This clone occurred a few times. V usage is TRBV7-8 and J usage is TRBJ1-5, with 12 bases that match TRBD1. After removal of 3 bases from V and 2 bases from J, the junction contained 5 bases not matched to a gene. This CDR3 has 17 amino acids. Germline loops: CDR1 SGHVS, CDR2 FQNEAQ. CDR3 in amino acids: CASSFGTGGVGNQPQHF. CDR3 DNA sequence: TGTGCCAGCAGCTTTGGGACAGGGGGCGTTGGCAATCAGCCCCAGCATTTT.

The J gene is TRBJ1-2, the V gene TRBV30, with TRBD1 as a possible D gene (6 bases). This CDR3 has 12 residues. The germline V gene encodes CDR1 GTSNPN and CDR2 SVGIG (reference sequence). With 2 bases removed from V and 7 bases from J, the gap between germline ends came to 11 bases. CDR3 region: CAWSLGGSGYTF. CDR3 DNA: TGTGCCTGGAGTTTGGGGGGCTCTGGCTACACCTTC.

The chain carries TRBV28 and TRBJ2-7; no reliable D call. Trimming removed 7 bases at V and 5 bases at J, with 18 bases between. The germline V gene has CDR1 MDHEN and CDR2 SYDVKM. The CDR3 totals 14 residues. CDR3 protein: CASMGSRMLHEQYF. CDR3 coding DNA: TGTGCCAGCATGGGCAGTCGTATGCTCCACGAGCAGTACTTC.

Regarding this clone: The junction differs from germline at one of its ends, possibly a read error. The V and J genes are TRBV7-7 and TRBJ2-5; no definite D call. The CDR3 extends over 13 amino acids. Germline V gene data show CDR1 as SSHAT and CDR2 as FNYEAQ (reference sequence). The CDR3 DNA follows: TGTGCTAGCAGCTTAGGTAACCAAGAGACCCAGTACTTC. It translates to CASSLGNQETQYF.

As for this clone: Germline and junction disagree at one end, which may indicate a read error. The J gene is TRBJ1-2, the V gene TRBV5-8; perhaps TRBD1 as D (6 bases). This CDR3 has 13 amino acids. Germline assignment: CDR1 SGHTS and CDR2 YDEGEE. This chain's CDR3 is CASSFRGDYGYTF. The CDR3 nucleotides read TGCGCCAGCAGTTTCAGGGGCGACTATGGCTACACCTTC. Full variable domain (outside the CDR3, taken from reference TRBV5-8 and TRBJ1-2): EAGVTQSPTHLIKTRGQQATLRCSPISGHTSVYWYQQALGLGLQFLLWYDEGEERNRGNFPPRFSGRQFPNYSSELNVNALELEDSALYLCASSFRGDYGYTFGSGTRLTVV.

This chain uses TRBV5-1 with TRBJ2-7; D is perhaps TRBD1 (5 bases). The V gene lost 5 bases and the J gene lost 0 bases, with 12 bases spanning the gap. This CDR3 has 14 amino acids. Germline V gene lookup returns CDR1 SGHRS and CDR2 YFSETQ. CDR3 residues: CASRSDSSSYEQYF. CDR3 coding DNA: TGCGCCAGCAGGAGCGACAGTTCCTCCTACGAGCAGTACTTC.

V is TRBV2 and J is TRBJ1-2, with a weak D call TRBD1 (6 bases). This CDR3 spans 13 amino acids. Germline lookup yields CDR1 SNHLY and CDR2 FYNNEI. Trimming removed 5 bases from V and 3 bases from J, with 10 bases in between. CDR3 in amino acids: CASSIQGDYGYTF. The CDR3 DNA sequence: TGTGCCAGCAGTATACAGGGTGACTATGGCTACACCTTC.

At least ten counts were recorded for this clone. The chain uses TRBV4-1 and TRBJ2-1, with D possibly matching TRBD1 (5 bases). Between the trimmed V and J ends, which lost 1 base and 13 bases, there was a span of 11 bases. The CDR3 is 12 residues long. CDR1 MGHRA and CDR2 YSYEKL come from the germline V gene. CDR3 bases: TGCGCCAGCAGCCAAGTGGGGCGTTCCCAGTTCTTC. Amino acids: CASSQVGRSQFF.

The chain uses TRBV6-5 and TRBJ1-2; 12 bases are a match to TRBD1. With 0 bases clipped from V and 8 bases from J, the junction kept 4 bases outside the gene matches. Germline CDR1 reads MNHEY; CDR2 reads SVGAGI. There are 15 residues in the CDR3. CDR3 protein: CASSYSGTGGRGYTF. For the CDR3, the DNA is TGTGCCAGCAGTTACTCGGGGACAGGGGGCAGAGGCTACACCTTC.

CDR3 coding DNA: TGTGCCAGCAGCTTAACTAACAGGGGAGCTAACTATGGCTACACCTTC. It is translated as CASSLTNRGANYGYTF. This chain connects TRBV7-6 to TRBJ1-2; 7 nucleotides align to TRBD1. The length of the CDR3 is 16 residues. Trimming at V came to 2 bases and at J to 0 bases, leaving 6 bases not matched to a gene. Looked up from germline, CDR1 is SGHVS and CDR2 is FNYEAQ.

This clone was seen only a few times. The chain recombines TRBV7-6 with TRBJ1-5, with 7 positions matching TRBD1. Germline trimming cut 1 base from V and 14 bases from J; bases unmatched to any gene: 5. The CDR3 contains 12 residues. Germline V gene data show CDR1 as SGHVS and CDR2 as FNYEAQ. Here the CDR3 reads CASSLEGGGKHF. The CDR3 DNA reads as TGTGCCAGCAGCTTAGAGGGAGGGGGCAAGCATTTT. The full variable domain, its missing parts supplied by reference TRBV7-6 and TRBJ1-5, is GAGVSQSPRYKVTKRGQDVALRCDPISGHVSLYWYRQALGQGPEFLTYFNYEAQQDKSGLPNDRFSAERPEGSISTLTIQRTEQRDSAMYRCASSLEGGGKHFGDGTRLSIL.

The table lists this clone with many counts. The rearrangement uses TRBV9 and TRBJ2-1; TRBD1 agrees at 7 bases. CDR3 length: 14 residues. Germline loops: CDR1 SGDLS, CDR2 YYNGEE. Trimming cost V 4 bases and J 7 bases; bases outside gene matches: 8. CDR3 sequence reads: CASSPTNRGNEQFF. The CDR3 DNA reads as TGTGCCAGCAGCCCTACTAACAGGGGTAATGAGCAGTTCTTC.

The chain joins TRBV10-3 to TRBJ1-2; weak D call: TRBD1 (5 bases). The germline V gene encodes CDR1 ENHRY and CDR2 SYGVKD. The CDR3 length is 14 residues. Trimming removed 2 bases from V and 6 bases from J, with 13 bases in between. CDR3: CAISELGREDGYTF. DNA for the CDR3: TGTGCCATCAGTGAGCTCGGCAGGGAAGATGGCTACACCTTC.

This chain connects TRBV15 to TRBJ1-2, with D unclear. Looked up from germline, CDR1 is LNHNV and CDR2 is YYDKDF (reference sequence). The CDR3 loop spans 15 amino acids. Trimming left V 2 bases short and J 5 bases short, with 15 bases between. The CDR3, as DNA: TGTGCCACCAGCAGATCTACCTCCCGCAGATATGGCTACACCTTC. Translation: CATSRSTSRRYGYTF.

This clone was observed a handful of times. The J gene is TRBJ1-2, the V gene TRBV4-1; maybe TRBD1 (5 bases). CDR3 length equals 15 residues. Trimming cost V 3 bases and J 1 base, with 12 bases left between them. Germline values: CDR1 MGHRA, CDR2 YSYEKL. CDR3 sequence: CASSHAGNYNYGYTF. Here the CDR3 DNA reads TGCGCCAGCAGCCACGCAGGGAATTATAACTATGGCTACACCTTC.

Of note for this clone: A much larger clone lies one base from this, so it may be a read error. The chain couples TRBV6-4 to TRBJ2-3, with D tentatively TRBD1 (5 bases). This CDR3 is 15 amino acids long. Germline V CDR1 and CDR2: MRHNA, SNTAGT. CDR3 DNA sequence: TGTGCCAGCAGTGAATTGTGGGGCCACACAAATACGCAGTGTTTT. Protein sequence: CASSELWGHTNTQCF.

The genes are TRBV4-2 and TRBJ1-2, with 10 bases fitting TRBD1. Germline V gene lookup returns CDR1 LGHNA and CDR2 YNFKEQ. CDR3 size: 17 residues. J was trimmed by 5 bases and V by 2 bases; bases with no gene match: 11. CDR3 in amino acids: CASSQTGTGTGAYGYTF. DNA for the CDR3: TGTGCCAGCAGCCAAACCGGGACCGGGACAGGGGCTTATGGCTACACCTTC.

The V gene is TRBV2, the J gene TRBJ1-5, with TRBD1 matching over 7 bases. This CDR3 has 16 residues. J gave up 2 bases and V 6 bases, and 10 bases lay outside the gene matches. Per germline, CDR1 SNHLY and CDR2 FYNNEI. DNA for the CDR3: TGTGCCAGCAGGGATAGGGGGCTTGGGGGCAATCAGCCCCAGCATTTT. It yields the protein CASRDRGLGGNQPQHF.